Only a few counts were recorded for the clone carrying this T cell receptor beta chain. Its antigen is undetermined. The source of the sample is a study of blood T cells in healthy people across ages. The V end lost 4 bases, the J end lost 2 bases, and 11 bases lay between the germline ends. The CDR3 runs to 13 residues. From germline, CDR1 is DFQATT and CDR2 SNEGSKA (reference sequence). Study-wide results and limits: Estimates of diversity drawn from one million T cells were considered underestimates.

Then a second PCR, running roughly 6 to 12 cycles, was carried out with a sample-barcoded 5' primer and a J-beta primer mix. Each CDR3 protein is one row after TCRdb ran MiXCR on the 5' RACE reads. This table holds more than 450,000 distinct CDR3 sequences, about 29% found once. The data also belong to a second study, concerning T cells of mothers and their children. That investigation notes: Persistent microchimeric T cell clones were not found at ~100 per million sensitivity.

What was sequenced was blood. This chain connects TRBV20-1 to TRBJ2-5; possibly TRBD1 for D (5 bases). This TCR was recovered from a boy under 10 years old in good health. The CDR3, as DNA: TGCAGTGCTACCGACAGCCTACAAGAGACCCAGTACTTC. This codes for CSATDSLQETQYF.